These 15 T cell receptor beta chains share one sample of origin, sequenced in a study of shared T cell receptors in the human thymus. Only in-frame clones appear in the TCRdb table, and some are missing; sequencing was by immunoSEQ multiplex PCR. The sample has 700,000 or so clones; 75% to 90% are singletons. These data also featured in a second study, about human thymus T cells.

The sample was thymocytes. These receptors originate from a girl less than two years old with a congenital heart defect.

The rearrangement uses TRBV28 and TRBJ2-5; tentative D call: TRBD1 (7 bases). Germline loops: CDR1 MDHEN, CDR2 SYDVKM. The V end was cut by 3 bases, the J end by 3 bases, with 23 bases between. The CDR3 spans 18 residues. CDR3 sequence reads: CASSFPSIDREEEETQYF. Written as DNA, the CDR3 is TGTGCCAGCAGTTTCCCCTCCATTGACAGGGAGGAAGAAGAGACCCAGTACTTC.

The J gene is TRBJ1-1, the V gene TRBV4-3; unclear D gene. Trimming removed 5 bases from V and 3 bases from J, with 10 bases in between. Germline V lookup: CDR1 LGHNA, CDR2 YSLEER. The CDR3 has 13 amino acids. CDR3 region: CASSGWGDTEAFF. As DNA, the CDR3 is TGCGCCAGCAGCGGGTGGGGAGACACTGAAGCTTTCTTT.

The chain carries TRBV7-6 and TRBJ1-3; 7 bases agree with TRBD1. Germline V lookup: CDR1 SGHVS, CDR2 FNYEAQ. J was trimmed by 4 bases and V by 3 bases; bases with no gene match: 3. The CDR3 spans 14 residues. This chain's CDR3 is CASSLGTAGNTIYF. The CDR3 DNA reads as TGTGCCAGCAGCTTGGGGACAGCGGGAAACACCATATATTTT.

DNA for the CDR3: TGTGCCAGCAGCCCAGCGACAGGGCCGCCGGGCAATCAGCCCCAGCATTTT. Translation: CASSPATGPPGNQPQHF. V and J are TRBV11-2 and TRBJ1-5; TRBD1 matches at 7 bases. The CDR3 spans 17 residues. In germline, CDR1 is SGHAT, CDR2 FQNNGV. Trimming took 5 bases from V and 2 from J; bases not matched to a gene: 12.

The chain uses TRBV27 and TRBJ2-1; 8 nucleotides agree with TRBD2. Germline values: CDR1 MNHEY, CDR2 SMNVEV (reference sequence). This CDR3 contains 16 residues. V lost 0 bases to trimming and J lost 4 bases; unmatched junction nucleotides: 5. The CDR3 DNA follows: TGTGCCAGCAGTTTATCGCGGGGGGCAGGGTACAATGAGCAGTTCTTC. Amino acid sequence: CASSLSRGAGYNEQFF.

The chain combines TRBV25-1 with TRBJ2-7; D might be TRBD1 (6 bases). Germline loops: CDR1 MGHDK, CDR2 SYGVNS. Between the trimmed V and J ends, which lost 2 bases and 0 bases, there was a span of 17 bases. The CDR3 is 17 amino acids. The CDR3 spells CASSERNRDMSSYEQYF. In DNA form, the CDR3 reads TGTGCCAGCAGTGAACGAAACCGGGACATGTCCTCCTACGAGCAGTACTTC.

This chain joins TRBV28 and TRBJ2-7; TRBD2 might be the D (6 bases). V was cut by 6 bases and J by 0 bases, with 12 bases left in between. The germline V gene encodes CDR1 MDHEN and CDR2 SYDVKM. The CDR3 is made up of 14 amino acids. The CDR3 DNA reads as TGTGCCAGCAGCCACCGGGGGTACTCCTACGAGCAGTACTTC. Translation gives CASSHRGYSYEQYF.

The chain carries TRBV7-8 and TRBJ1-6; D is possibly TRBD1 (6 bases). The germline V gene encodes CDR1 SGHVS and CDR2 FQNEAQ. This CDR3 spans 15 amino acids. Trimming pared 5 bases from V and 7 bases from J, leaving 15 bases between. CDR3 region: CASSRTGQMNSPLHF. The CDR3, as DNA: TGTGCCAGCAGCAGAACCGGACAGATGAATTCACCCCTCCACTTT.

The CDR3 nucleotides are TGTGCCAGCAGTGTAGAGGGGGAACAGTACAATGAGCAGTTCTTC. Amino acids: CASSVEGEQYNEQFF. The chain recombines TRBV6-4 with TRBJ2-1, with D possibly TRBD1 on 6 matching bases. This CDR3 spans 15 amino acids. Trimming took 4 bases from V and 4 from J, leaving 14 bases between them. Germline V gene data show CDR1 as MRHNA and CDR2 as SNTAGT.

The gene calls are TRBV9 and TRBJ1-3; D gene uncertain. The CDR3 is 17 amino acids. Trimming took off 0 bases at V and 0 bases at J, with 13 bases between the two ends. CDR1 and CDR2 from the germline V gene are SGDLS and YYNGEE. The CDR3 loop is CASSVARGTLSGNTIYF. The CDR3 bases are TGTGCCAGCAGCGTAGCCCGGGGAACCCTCTCTGGAAACACCATATATTTT. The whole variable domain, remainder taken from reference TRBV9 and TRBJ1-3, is DSGVTQTPKHLITATGQRVTLRCSPRSGDLSVYWYQQSLDQGLQFLIQYYNGEERAKGNILERFSAQQFPDLHSELNLSSLELGDSALYFCASSVARGTLSGNTIYFGEGSWLTVV.

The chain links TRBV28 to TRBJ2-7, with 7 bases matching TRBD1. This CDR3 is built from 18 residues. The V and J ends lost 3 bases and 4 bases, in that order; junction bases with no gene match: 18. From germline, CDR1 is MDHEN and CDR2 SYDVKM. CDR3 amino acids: CASSLGSFGQAPTYEQYF. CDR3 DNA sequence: TGTGCCAGCAGTTTGGGCTCATTTGGACAGGCCCCTACTTACGAGCAGTACTTC.

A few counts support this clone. CDR3 bases: TGTGCCAGCAGCTTCAGGGGTCGGGATTCACCCCTCCACTTT. Translation: CASSFRGRDSPLHF. The V and J genes are TRBV5-6 and TRBJ1-6; the D gene is possibly TRBD1 (6 bases). The length of the CDR3 is 14 residues. Trimming stripped 2 bases from V and 8 bases from J, with 11 bases between. The germline V gene has CDR1 SGHDT and CDR2 YYEEEE.

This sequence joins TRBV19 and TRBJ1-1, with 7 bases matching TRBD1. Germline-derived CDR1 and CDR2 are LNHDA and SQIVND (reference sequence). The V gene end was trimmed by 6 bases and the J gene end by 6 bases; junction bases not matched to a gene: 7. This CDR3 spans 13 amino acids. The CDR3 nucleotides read TGTGCCAGTAGGCGGGACAGTTTACCTGAAGCTTTCTTT. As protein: CASRRDSLPEAFF.

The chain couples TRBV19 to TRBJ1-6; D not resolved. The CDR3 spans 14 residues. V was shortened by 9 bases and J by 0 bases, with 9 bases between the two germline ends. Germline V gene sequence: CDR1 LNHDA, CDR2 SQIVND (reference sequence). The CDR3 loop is CASAQSSYNSPLHF. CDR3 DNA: TGTGCCAGCGCACAGAGCTCCTATAATTCACCCCTCCACTTT.

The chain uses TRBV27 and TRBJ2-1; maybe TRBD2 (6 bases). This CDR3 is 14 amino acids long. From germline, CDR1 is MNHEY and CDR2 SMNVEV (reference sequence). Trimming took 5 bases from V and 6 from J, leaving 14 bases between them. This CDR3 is CASSPGGNPNEQFF. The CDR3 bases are TGTGCCAGCAGTCCTGGCGGGAACCCCAATGAGCAGTTCTTC.